Sequencing of this T cell receptor beta chain was carried out in a study of blood T cell repertoires in COVID-19 (dated by TCRdb to the early 2020s). For the study in its entirety: Collaborator samples came from the United States, Italy and Spain and covered acute and convalescent phases of COVID-19. Deeply sampled blood TCRbeta repertoires from subjects exposed to, actively infected with, or recovered from COVID-19 were included in the dataset. Sample metadata almost always included a de-identified subject ID, COVID-19 status, age in years and sex. A freely available public database, intended as a resource for researchers studying the immune response to SARS-CoV-2, is where the repertoires were released. Samples came from the ongoing ImmuneRACE study (first 160 participants) plus 1,254 subjects from 6 global collaborators. HLA class I and class II types, where available, came from metadata supplied by the sample provider rather than from assay-based typing. The prospective study material was composed of cDNA or gDNA derived from T cells, B-cell-depleted T cells, or PBMCs. Overall results and qualifications from the work: Clinical and demographic metadata were provided uncurated, with the amount varying by source and participant.

Collaborating institutions collected whole blood in K2EDTA tubes following their own protocols. For TCRbeta analysis, collaborators shipped samples in one of three forms: frozen whole blood, isolated PBMCs, or DNA extracted from either of those sample types. TCRbeta CDR3 regions were amplified from genomic DNA using the immunoSEQ Assay, a bias-controlled multiplex PCR. On the authors' methods: The number of nucleated cells in each sample was estimated by amplification of reference gene primers within the assay. Sequence reads were collapsed and filtered to measure the absolute abundance of every unique TCRbeta CDR3 rearrangement. Productive Simpson clonality was computed per sample as the square root of Simpson's diversity index over productive rearrangements. The source is immuneACCESS, and TCRdb retained only in-frame sequences with V and J called. Part of the clones is not carried over; for the studies checked, unresolved V genes explain less than half of this, and the remainder is unexplained. The DNA was the basis for D and trimming; V, J and clone size are from that table. This sample gives more than 35,000 clones in total; less than 95% of them show up just once. 4.5% to 5.5% of the sample comes from the top ten.

This clone turned up a few times. The antigen it binds to is not known. No base qualities exist here, and no much larger clone lies one base off it. The sequence was obtained from a human donor in a cohort sampled during active COVID-19. The sequenced sample consisted of peripheral blood.

The sequenced DNA is TGTGCCAGCAGCTTCGTTTCAGGGTCCGGTTCACCCCTCCACTTT. Protein translation: CASSFVSGSGSPLHF. The chain links TRBV7-9 with TRBJ1-6; D gene: possibly TRBD1, on 5 matching bases. The germline V gene (reference sequence) yields SEHNR for CDR1 and FQNEAQ for CDR2. The CDR3 sequence holds 15 residues, the cysteine and phenylalanine included. Kept here is only the CDR3 DNA, which spans 45 bases and is read in frame from base 1. V and J lose 3 bases and 9 bases, and a span of 15 bases separates them.